This note documents a single T cell receptor beta chain sequence. Its matching antigen is unknown. The hyperthyroidism patients had a new diagnosis of under 2 months' duration and were aged 18 to 65. Exclusion criteria comprised other autoimmune diseases, uncontrolled infections, pregnancy or lactation in patients. Symptoms, serum thyroxine and TRAb, thyroid ultrasound, and orbital computed tomography formed the diagnostic basis. The data are from a study of Graves' ophthalmopathy and Graves' hyperthyroidism. RNA transcripts served as template for amplifying TCR beta CDR3 sequences. HTBI primers served in a first-round RT-PCR, which a second-round multiplex PCR followed. TCRdb called the multiplex PCR reads again in MiXCR, with one record for every CDR3 protein. The sample records around 1.1 million distinct CDR3 sequences, 35% to 40% being singletons. Notes on the study in general: Progression of ophthalmopathy was predicted by the model with around 70% sensitivity and 72% to 85% specificity.

The sequence was obtained from an adult man with Graves' hyperthyroidism. The sample consisted of peripheral blood or thyroid tissue (not recorded which).

CDR3 in DNA: TGTGCCAGCAGCTTAATCGGCCGACCGGGGAGTAACACTGAAGCTTTCTTT. Protein sequence: CASSLIGRPGSNTEAFF. The chain joins TRBV7-9 to TRBJ1-1; D is undetermined. Germline CDR1 reads SEHNR; CDR2 reads FQNEAQ (reference sequence). The CDR3 is made up of 17 amino acids. V was cut by 2 bases and J by 2 bases, with 18 bases left in between.